One sample yielded the 3 T cell receptor beta chains listed below, sequenced in a study of Ad26.COV2.S vaccination and SARS-CoV-2 variants. As for treatment: about 20 received Ad26.COV2.S at low or high dose, single or two shots; roughly five received placebo; per-sample allocation not given. On day 63 after the first injection, vaccine and placebo recipients gave samples. Measured with immunoSEQ multiplex PCR; TCRdb has only the in-frame clones, and not every one. The data contain hundreds of thousands of clones, approximately 90% of them singletons. Sequencing was performed on peripheral blood, taken in a trial of Ad26.COV2.S vaccine versus placebo. The receptors shown here come from a person between 18 and 60 years old who received the Ad26.COV2.S COVID-19 vaccine or a placebo.

The chain combines TRBV10-3 with TRBJ2-7, with TRBD1 matching 10 bases. CDR3 length: 13 amino acids. The V gene end was trimmed by 10 bases and the J gene end by 5 bases; junction bases not matched to a gene: 8. In germline, CDR1 is ENHRY, CDR2 SYGVKD. CDR3 residues: CATRDRGHDEQYF. CDR3 nucleotide sequence: TGTGCCACCAGGGACAGGGGACACGACGAGCAGTACTTC.

The chain employs TRBV3-1 (or the pseudogene TRBV3-2) and TRBJ2-5; 10 bases align to TRBD2. Trimming removed 7 bases from V and 7 bases from J; junction bases left unmatched: 12. Germline V gene sequence: CDR1 LGHDT, CDR2 YNNKEL (reference sequence). The CDR3 has 15 residues. This CDR3 is CASTTLAGAGGTQYF. The DNA for the CDR3 is TGTGCCAGCACCACCCTAGCGGGGGCGGGGGGGACCCAGTACTTC.

This chain joins TRBV14 and TRBJ1-1, with D possibly being TRBD1 (6 bases). Trimming took 3 bases from V and 1 from J, leaving 15 bases between them. CDR3 length: 16 amino acids. From germline, CDR1 is SGHDN and CDR2 FVKESK. The CDR3 here is CASSHAQQGWNTEAFF. The CDR3 DNA reads as TGTGCCAGCAGCCATGCACAGCAGGGGTGGAACACTGAAGCTTTCTTT.